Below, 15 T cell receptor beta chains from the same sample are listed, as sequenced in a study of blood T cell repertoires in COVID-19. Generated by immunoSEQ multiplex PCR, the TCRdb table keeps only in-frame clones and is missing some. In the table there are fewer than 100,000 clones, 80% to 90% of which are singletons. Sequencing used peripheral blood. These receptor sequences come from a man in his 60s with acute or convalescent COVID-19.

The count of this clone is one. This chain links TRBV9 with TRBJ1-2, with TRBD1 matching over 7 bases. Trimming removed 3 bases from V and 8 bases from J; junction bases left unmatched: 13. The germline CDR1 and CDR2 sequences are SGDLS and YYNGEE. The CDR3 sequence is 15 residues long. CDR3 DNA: TGTGCCAGCAGCGCCGACCCGGGAGGGGGCTACGGCTACACCTTC. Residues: CASSADPGGGYGYTF.

The CDR3 DNA sequence: TGTGCCTTTAACGGGGGTTGGGGCTACACCTTC. This translates into CAFNGGWGYTF. V and J are TRBV30 and TRBJ1-2, with D maybe TRBD1 (5 bases). The CDR3 contains 11 residues. Trimming removed 7 bases from V and 8 bases from J, with 14 bases in between. The germline gives CDR1 GTSNPN, CDR2 SVGIG (reference sequence).

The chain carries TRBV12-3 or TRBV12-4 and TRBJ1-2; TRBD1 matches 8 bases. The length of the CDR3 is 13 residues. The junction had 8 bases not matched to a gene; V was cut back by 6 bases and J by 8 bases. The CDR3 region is CASSWDRSRGYTF. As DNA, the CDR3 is TGTGCCAGCAGCTGGGACAGGTCGAGGGGCTACACCTTC.

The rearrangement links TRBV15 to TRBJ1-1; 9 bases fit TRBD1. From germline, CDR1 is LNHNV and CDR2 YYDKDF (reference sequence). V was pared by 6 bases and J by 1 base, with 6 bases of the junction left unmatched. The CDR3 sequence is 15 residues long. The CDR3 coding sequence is TGTGCCACCAGGGTCCGGGGACAGGGGAACACTGAAGCTTTCTTT. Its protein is CATRVRGQGNTEAFF.

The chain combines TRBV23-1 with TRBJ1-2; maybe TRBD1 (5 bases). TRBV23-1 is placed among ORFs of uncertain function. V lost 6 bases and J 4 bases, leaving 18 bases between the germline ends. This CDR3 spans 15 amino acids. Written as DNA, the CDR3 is TGCGCCAGCAGACCCGACAGTTTTCTACTCTATGGCTACACCTTC. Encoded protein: CASRPDSFLLYGYTF.

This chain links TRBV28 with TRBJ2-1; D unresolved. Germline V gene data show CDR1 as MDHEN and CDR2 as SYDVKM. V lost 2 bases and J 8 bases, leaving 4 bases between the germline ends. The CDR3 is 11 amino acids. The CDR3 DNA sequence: TGTGCCAGCAGTTTACCATATGAGCAGTTCTTC. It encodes CASSLPYEQFF.

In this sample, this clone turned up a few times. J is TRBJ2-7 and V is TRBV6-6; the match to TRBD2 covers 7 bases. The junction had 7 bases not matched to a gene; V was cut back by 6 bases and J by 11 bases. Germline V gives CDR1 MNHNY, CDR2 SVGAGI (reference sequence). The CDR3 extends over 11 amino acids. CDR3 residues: CASSRTSEEYF. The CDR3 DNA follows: TGTGCCAGCAGCAGGACTAGTGAAGAGTACTTC.

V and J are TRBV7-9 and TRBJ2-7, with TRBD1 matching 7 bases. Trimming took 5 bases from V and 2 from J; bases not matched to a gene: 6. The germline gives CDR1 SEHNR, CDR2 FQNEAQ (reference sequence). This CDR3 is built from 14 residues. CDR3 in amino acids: CASSHRDRPYEQYF. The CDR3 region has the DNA TGTGCCAGCAGCCACCGGGACAGACCCTACGAGCAGTACTTC.

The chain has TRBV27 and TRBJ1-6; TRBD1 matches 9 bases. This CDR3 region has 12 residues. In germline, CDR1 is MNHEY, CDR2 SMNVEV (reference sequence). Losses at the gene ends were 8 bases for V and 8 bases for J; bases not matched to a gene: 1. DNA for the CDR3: TGTGCCAGCGGGACAGGGTATTCACCCCTCCACTTT. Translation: CASGTGYSPLHF.

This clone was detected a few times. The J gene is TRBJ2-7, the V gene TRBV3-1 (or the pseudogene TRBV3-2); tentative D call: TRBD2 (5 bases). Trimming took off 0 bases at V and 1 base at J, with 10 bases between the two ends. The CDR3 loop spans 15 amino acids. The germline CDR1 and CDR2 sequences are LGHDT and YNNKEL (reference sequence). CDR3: CASSQDPGRSYEQYF. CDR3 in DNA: TGTGCCAGCAGCCAAGATCCGGGAAGGTCCTACGAGCAGTACTTC.

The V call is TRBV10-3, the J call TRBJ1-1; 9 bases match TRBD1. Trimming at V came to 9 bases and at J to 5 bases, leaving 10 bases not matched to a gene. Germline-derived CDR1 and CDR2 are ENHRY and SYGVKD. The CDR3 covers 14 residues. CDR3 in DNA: TGTGCCATTAACTCCGGGACAGGGCGTACTGAAGCTTTCTTT. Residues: CAINSGTGRTEAFF.

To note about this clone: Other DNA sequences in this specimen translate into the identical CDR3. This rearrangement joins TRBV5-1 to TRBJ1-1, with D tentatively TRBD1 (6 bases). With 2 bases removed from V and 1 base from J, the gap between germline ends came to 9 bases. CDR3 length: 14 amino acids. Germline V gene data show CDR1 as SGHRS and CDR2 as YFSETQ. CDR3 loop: CASSLTGPNTEAFF. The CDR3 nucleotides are TGCGCCAGCAGCTTAACAGGGCCGAACACTGAAGCTTTCTTT.

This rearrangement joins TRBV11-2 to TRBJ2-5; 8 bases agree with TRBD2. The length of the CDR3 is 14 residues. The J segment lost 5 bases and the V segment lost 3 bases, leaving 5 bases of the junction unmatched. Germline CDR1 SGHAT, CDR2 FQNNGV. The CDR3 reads CASSFRGGSETQYF. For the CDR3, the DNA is TGTGCCAGCAGCTTCCGGGGGGGGTCGGAGACCCAGTACTTC. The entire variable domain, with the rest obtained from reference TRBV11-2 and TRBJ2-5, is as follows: EAGVAQSPRYKIIEKRQSVAFWCNPISGHATLYWYQQILGQGPKLLIQFQNNGVVDDSQLPKDRFSAERLKGVDSTLKIQPAKLEDSAVYLCASSFRGGSETQYFGPGTRLLVL.

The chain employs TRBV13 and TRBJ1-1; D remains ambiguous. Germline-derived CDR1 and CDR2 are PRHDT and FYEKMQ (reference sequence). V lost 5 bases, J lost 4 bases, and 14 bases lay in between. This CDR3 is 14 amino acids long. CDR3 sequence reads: CASSERREVTEAFF. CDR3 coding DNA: TGTGCCAGCAGCGAACGGCGGGAGGTCACTGAAGCTTTCTTT.

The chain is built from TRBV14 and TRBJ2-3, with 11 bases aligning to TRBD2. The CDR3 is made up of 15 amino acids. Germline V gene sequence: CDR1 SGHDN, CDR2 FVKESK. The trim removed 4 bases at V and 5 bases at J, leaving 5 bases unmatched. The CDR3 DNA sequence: TGTGCCAGCAGCCGACTAGCGGGATTCATAGATACGCAGTATTTT. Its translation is CASSRLAGFIDTQYF.